These T cell receptor beta chains were read from a single sample in a study of blood T cells in healthy people across ages. MiXCR was run by TCRdb on the 5' RACE reads, yielding one entry per CDR3 protein. The sample holds 1.5 million to 2 million distinct CDR3 sequences, around 50% seen once. Material for sequencing was blood. The receptors were gathered from a woman aged 40 to 50 in good health. Each CDR3 is given with its conserved first and last residue. The D gene is left open where the match is weak. Size tells how often a clone was seen (once, few, many) or the class of an expanded clone, and some rows leave it out.

j_gene | d_gene | abundance | v_gene | CDR3nt | CDR3aa
TRBJ2-3 | NA | NA | TRBV4-3 | TGCGCCAGCAGCCAAGACGGCATAAGCACAGATACGCAGTATTTT | CASSQDGISTDTQYF
TRBJ2-2 | NA | NA | TRBV7-3 | TGTGCCAGCAGCCTCAAGGGGGGTCCCACCGGGGAGCTGTTTTTT | CASSLKGGPTGELFF
TRBJ2-5 | TRBD2 | NA | TRBV6-1 | TGTGCCAGCAGTGAACGTGAGGCGGGGGGGCCTAGGACCCAGTACTTC | CASSEREAGGPRTQYF
TRBJ2-5 | NA | NA | TRBV5-1 | TGCGCCAGCAGCTCCCCAGGGTGGCAAGAGACCCAGTACTTC | CASSSPGWQETQYF
TRBJ2-5 | TRBD2 | few | TRBV12-3/TRBV12-4 | TGTGCCAGCAGTTTAGCGCGTGGGGGGGAAGAGACCCAGTACTTC | CASSLARGGEETQYF
TRBJ2-7 | NA | NA | TRBV7-9 | TGTGCCAGCAGCCGGGAGCACTACGAGCAGTACTTC | CASSREHYEQYF
TRBJ2-7 | NA | few | TRBV28 | TGTGCCAGCAGTCCCTCCGGGCAGGCCACCTACGAGCAGTACTTC | CASSPSGQATYEQYF
TRBJ2-3 | TRBD2 | NA | TRBV5-1 | TGCGCCAGCAGCTTCACTAGCGGGAGGAGCACAGATACGCAGTATTTT | CASSFTSGRSTDTQYF
TRBJ1-1 | NA | NA | TRBV15 | TGTGCCACCAGCAGAAGGACGGTGAACACTGAAGCTTTCTTT | CATSRRTVNTEAFF
TRBJ2-7 | TRBD1 | many | TRBV4-1 | TGCGCCAGCAGCCAGGTTACAGGGGGCGAGCAGTACTTC | CASSQVTGGEQYF
TRBJ1-5 | NA | few | TRBV12-3/TRBV12-4 | TGTGCCAGCAGTCGGCTGGCGGAGCCCCAGCATTTT | CASSRLAEPQHF
TRBJ2-1 | NA | NA | TRBV6-2/TRBV6-3 | TGTGCCAGCAGTTACCCACTAACAGGGATCTGGAAGTTTGAGCAGTTCTTC | CASSYPLTGIWKFEQFF
TRBJ2-1 | TRBD2 | few | TRBV6-2/TRBV6-3 | TGTGCCAGCTCCTACCGACTAGCGGGGGGGCTCAATGAGCAGTTCTTC | CASSYRLAGGLNEQFF
TRBJ2-5 | TRBD2 | NA | TRBV4-2 | TGTGCCAGCAGCCAGGGTACTAGCGGGGGCCAAGAAGAGACCCAGTACTTC | CASSQGTSGGQEETQYF
TRBJ2-1 | NA | few | TRBV20-1 | TGCAGTGGCGCCCTCAGGGGTGCTACAAGGAGCTCCTACAATGAGCAGTTCTTC | CSGALRGATRSSYNEQFF
TRBJ1-2 | NA | NA | TRBV6-5 | TGTGCCTGCAGAGGCCCCTATGGCTACACCTTC | CACRGPYGYTF
TRBJ2-1 | NA | NA | TRBV10-3 | TGTGCCATCAGTGATCAGGGGAGATCCTCTCGGGAGCAGTTCTTC | CAISDQGRSSREQFF
TRBJ2-5 | NA | many | TRBV28 | TGTGCCAGCAGTTTCTCGCAGGGTGGAGAGACCCAGTACTTC | CASSFSQGGETQYF
TRBJ2-3 | NA | NA | TRBV15 | TGTGCCACCAGCAGAGCGGGGATGGATACGCAGTATTTT | CATSRAGMDTQYF
TRBJ2-5 | TRBD1 | NA | TRBV24-1 | TGTGCCACCGGGGGACAGCACTACAATGAGCAGTACTTC | CATGGQHYNEQYF
TRBJ2-3 | NA | NA | TRBV6-5 | TGTGCCAGCAGGGCGGCCAGCACAGATACGCAGTATTTT | CASRAASTDTQYF
TRBJ2-4 | NA | few | TRBV12-3/TRBV12-4 | TGTGCCAGCAGTTTAGAATCAGGGATTTACGCCAAAAACATTCAGTACTTC | CASSLESGIYAKNIQYF